What follows describes a single T cell receptor beta chain. This clone appeared a few times. Its antigen has not been determined. No clone much larger than this one lies a single base away; base qualities are absent. This sample was taken from a study of cytomegalovirus exposure and HLA in healthy donors (dated by TCRdb to about 2017). Background on the whole study: In an earlier analysis of several hundred of the donors, 276 Gb of sequence data and approximately 100 million unique TCR beta sequences from about 179 million T cells were reported. Roughly 300 gigabases of sequencing data and around 80 million unique TCR sequences made up an early release that covered approximately 620 HLA-typed donors. Of the roughly 390 genotyped donors, 81% were placed in the genetic ancestry cluster associated with self-reported Caucasian donors. The study was designed to test whether signatures of past pathogen exposure could be identified by cataloging public T cell receptors. The study used immunosequencing to profile the T cell repertoires of approximately 630 subjects and linked those repertoires to cytomegalovirus serostatus. Along with the roughly 610-subject first cohort, a separate validation cohort of over a hundred different subjects was used. To predict cytomegalovirus infection status, the study combined high-throughput TCR immunosequencing, statistical association of individual TCRs with disease status, and machine learning. A later analysis re-examined previously published TCR beta repertoires from over 500 donors and added high-resolution HLA genotyping to investigate patterns of TCR occurrence. Rather than using new phenotypic data, the later analysis identified candidate immune exposures from TCR beta sequences and from how often those sequences occurred across donors. An earlier analysis of approximately 500 of the donors applied high-throughput TCR beta sequencing to assess whether each TCR beta V gene segment acted as functional or pseudogenic. Alongside the repertoire data, information on donor age, sex, ethnicity and CMV serostatus was compiled. In a later genetic analysis, genome-wide SNP genotypes for about three fifths of the roughly 670 donors were used, and that subset was treated as a discovery cohort. Every discovery cohort repertoire had been produced on one sequencing platform. Class I and class II HLA loci were covered by the typing at four-digit resolution. Typing coverage varied by locus: about 620-630 donors for A, B, C, DRB1 and DQB1; more than 500 for DQA1; approximately 610 for DPA1; roughly 450 for DPB1. Because of strong linkage in the cohort, roughly five DR-DQ haplotypes were treated as single units for association and clustering. Among 300 to 500 genotyped donors of the cohort, an average of approximately 220,000 unique TCR beta nucleotide sequences was sequenced per donor, of which roughly 18% were non-productive. Overall study outcomes, separate from this receptor: A later analysis reported that several top co-occurrence clusters appeared linked to parvovirus B19, influenza, CMV and Epstein-Barr virus. Compared with the approximately 670-donor mean, donors in an Asian-associated ancestry cluster had fewer N-insertions in productive TCRs, according to a later genetic analysis. Across donors, most TCR sequences were observed very rarely, whereas some public TCRs were present in many individuals. Correlated functional status among segregating V segments might be attributable to linkage disequilibrium, but an unknown experimental factor could not be ruled out. A group of highly shared sequence variants was considered likely to be a technical artifact of the sequencing pipeline. For the cohort, immune exposure information was limited to CMV serostatus. Some IMGT-functional V segments, including TRBV6-2 and TRBV6-3, could not be distinguished by the 87-base-pair reads and were therefore excluded. A later analysis associated around 16,000 TCR beta sequences with specific HLA alleles at a false discovery rate of 0.05. The authors suggested that the approach could potentially be extended to other disease states and immunological phenotypes. In vitro tests confirmed that a few of the cytomegalovirus-associated TCR beta chains recognize cytomegalovirus antigens. Compared with equally common non-associated chains, HLA-associated TCR beta chains in a later analysis were more clonally expanded and had lower generation probabilities. In the study, around 150 TCR beta chains were listed as associated with cytomegalovirus. According to a later analysis, most CMV-associated TCR beta chains appeared to be HLA-restricted, and the HLA associations seemed to be driven largely by CMV exposure. Because counts were too low, seventeen rarely observed V segments, including chromosome 9 orphons, were left out of the earlier analysis of approximately 500 of the donors. In a later genetic analysis, a missense DCLRE1C variant was associated with V-gene and J-gene trimming of TCR beta chains, and the association was replicated in an independent cohort. Because HLA typing was missing for some donors at each locus, association tests included only the typed subset. An earlier analysis of roughly 570 of the donors showed that most TCR beta V segments appeared in productive rearrangements either about 87% or about 30% of the time, which broadly matched IMGT annotations. When HLA alleles, especially DR and DQ, strongly co-occurred, TCR associations were difficult to assign to individual alleles. A further reported finding was that TCR beta sequences accurately predicted the HLA-A and HLA-B alleles for most subjects in the first cohort. In both the original and validation cohorts, the classifier was reported to diagnose cytomegalovirus status with high specificity and sensitivity. This cohort had only TCR beta chains sequenced, and the lack of alpha or paired-chain data limited which features could be detected. Sequencing depth was assumed to be roughly uniform across donors in the presence/absence analyses, though that assumption may not hold. In a later analysis, the rate of TCR association differed among HLA loci, with DRB1 alleles having the most associated TCRs and HLA-C alleles having the fewest.

The cohort consisted of some 730 healthy bone marrow donors. Cohort members were all nominally healthy when sampled, although unrecorded immune exposures were likely present. The donor was CMV seronegative and belonged to the group of 352 seronegative cohort members. A peripheral blood sample was provided by each donor, and peripheral blood mononuclear cells were used for TCR beta sequencing. The Qiagen DNeasy Blood Extraction Kit was used to extract genomic DNA from the blood cell samples. Receptor amplification or capture employed the immunoSEQ multiplex PCR assay. The multiplex PCR relied on a mix of 60 forward primers for TCR Vbeta segments and 13 reverse primers for TCR Jbeta segments. The CDR3 region of rearranged TCR beta genes was amplified from genomic DNA by a multiplex PCR assay. Amplified TCR beta libraries were sequenced as 87-base-pair reads on the Illumina HiSeq System. As for the original processing: A later analysis tallied roughly 80 million unique TCR beta chains across the approximately 670 repertoires, and roughly 11 million of those chains were shared by two or more donors. To remove PCR and sequencing errors, raw reads were error-corrected and collapsed into unique sequences using a nearest-neighbor algorithm that merged closely related sequences. CDR3 sequences were aligned to IMGT reference sequences to assign V, D and J gene segments. For a sequence to be retained, a match of at least six nucleotides to both a V gene segment and a J gene segment was required. A rearrangement was called productive if the CDR3 had no stop codons and remained in frame with V and J, and every other rearrangement was called non-productive. CDR3 was defined by IMGT convention, running from the second conserved V-encoded cysteine to the conserved J-encoded phenylalanine. In an earlier analysis of roughly 580 of the donors, sequences lacking an unambiguous match to a single V gene segment were excluded. An earlier analysis of 587 of the donors called V segments functional above 56.7% productive rearrangements and segregating when the between-donor standard deviation exceeded 5%. A statistical classification framework was built to diagnose cytomegalovirus status from the catalog of TCR beta chain sequences. In a later analysis, TCR nucleotide sequences were compared against IMGT/GENE-DB human TR gene sequences so that V and J genes could be assigned. A later analysis assigned CDR3 sequences and most-parsimonious VDJ recombination scenarios with the TCRdist pipeline. In a later analysis, every TCR beta chain was defined by the combination of its CDR3 amino acid sequence and its V-gene family, and reads without a unique V-gene family were dropped. In a later analysis, 450 to 600 highly shared, low-generation-probability nucleotide sequences were removed to address suspected cross-contamination and a sequencing artifact. A later analysis calculated a clonal expansion index for each public chain from normalized within-repertoire ranks of inferred template counts. In a later analysis, generation probabilities were computed using a VDJ recombination model fitted to out-of-frame rearrangements, and the results were checked against IGoR. In a later analysis, hypergeometric tests were used to score TCR-TCR, TCR-HLA and TCR-CMV co-occurrence, with a repertoire-size bias correction applied to TCR pairs. In a later analysis, false discovery rates were estimated by permuting HLA or CMV assignments 20 times. In a later analysis, co-occurring TCRs were grouped using DBSCAN, and TCRdist sequence similarity was added for clustering within HLA-allele-positive subsets. Co-occurrence clustering excluded repertoires with fewer than 30,000 or more than 120,000 public chains, plus five with anomalous nucleotide sharing. What TCRdb holds here is the immuneACCESS table cut down to in-frame rearrangements. Part of the clones is not present; checked against another copy, under half of the missing clones reflect an unresolved V gene, and the others are unexplained. For V, J and clone size, that table is used; D and trimming come from the DNA. The sample table lists over 85,000 clones, approximately 87% of them with a count of one. Approximately 2.4% of the sample rests with the top ten.

The germline V gene (reference sequence) sets CDR1 to LNHNV and CDR2 to YYDKDF. Measured from the cysteine to the phenylalanine, the CDR3 is 16 residues long. Only CDR3 DNA is held: 48 bases, read in frame from base 1. V is pared back by 2 bases and J by 0 bases, with 8 bases lying between the germline termini. Material: PBMCs. The chain uses TRBV15 and TRBJ2-6; no confident D gene assignment can be made. The TCR was taken from a man aged 40-50 years in good health and CMV-seronegative. The DNA sequence is given as TGTGCCACCAGCAGACTTAGGAGCTCTGGGGCCAACGTCCTGACTTTC. Its amino acids are CATSRLRSSGANVLTF.